This T cell receptor (beta chain) was obtained from a study of shared clonotypes between healthy human individuals. Findings and caveats of the study: Naive subsets usually exceeded memory subsets in estimated richness. Across several donors, naive CD4 shared roughly 5%, naive CD8 more than 3%, memory CD4 2% to 2.5%, memory CD8 0.4%. Clonotypes not shared had lower generation probabilities than those common to all four donors.

As concerns this clone: Its target is unknown.

Some clones are missing from TCRdb's copy, which holds only in-frame ones; the method was immunoSEQ multiplex PCR. The table has millions of clones, 90% to 95% seen once. This CDR3 has 17 residues. Germline V lookup: CDR1 GTSNPN, CDR2 SVGIG (reference sequence). V was cut by 3 bases and J by 4 bases, with 22 bases left in between. The gene calls are TRBV30 and TRBJ1-3, with a tentative D call TRBD1 (6 bases). The sample taken for sequencing was naive CD4+ T cells sorted from blood. The subset is: CD45RA+ positively selected. The clonotype comes from a man aged 18 to 30 in good health. Here the CDR3 DNA reads TGTGCCTGGAGCCTCAGGGGAGCGATGGCGACCGGAAACACCATATATTTT. It specifies CAWSLRGAMATGNTIYF.